A selection of T cell receptor beta chains follows, all from one sample in a study of a mutant IDH1 vaccine in newly diagnosed glioma. TCRdb's copy holds only in-frame clones and misses some; the assay was immunoSEQ multiplex PCR. The sample lists around 88,000 clones; roughly 77% were seen once. The specimen was PBMCs, collected from a glioma patient treated with radiotherapy, temozolomide or both. These receptors came from a man between 35 and 55 years old with glioma. Both conserved end residues are part of each CDR3. D genes are given only for firm matches. The listing skips clone size in some rows; elsewhere it reads once, few, many or a size class.

v_call	j_call	d_call	cdr3_length	clone_size	cdr3_nt	cdr3_aa
TRBV18	TRBJ1-1	.	15	.	TGTGCCAGCTCACCGCCTGGGGTCAGGTACACTGAAGCTTTCTTT	CASSPPGVRYTEAFF
TRBV5-6	TRBJ2-5	.	14	.	TGTGCCAGCAGCTTAGCGGGTGGACAAGAGACCCAGTACTTC	CASSLAGGQETQYF
TRBV5-5	TRBJ2-7	.	14	.	TGTGCCAGCAGCTTGGATGCCAGCGCCTACGAGCAGTACTTC	CASSLDASAYEQYF
TRBV4-3	TRBJ1-5	.	16	.	TGCGCCAGCAGCCAAGATAGGGCTTTTAGCAATCAGCCCCAGCATTTT	CASSQDRAFSNQPQHF
TRBV6-6	TRBJ1-1	.	16	.	TGTGCCAGCAGCTTTCATCGGACAATAAAAGGGACTGAAGCTTTCTTT	CASSFHRTIKGTEAFF
TRBV28	TRBJ1-5	TRBD1	16	.	TGTGCCAGCAGTTTCCACCAGGGAACAGGGGATCAGCCCCAGCATTTT	CASSFHQGTGDQPQHF
TRBV28	TRBJ2-7	.	14	.	TGTGCCAGCAGTTTGAGAGGACACTCCTACGAGCAGTACTTC	CASSLRGHSYEQYF
TRBV11-2	TRBJ2-5	.	15	.	TGTGCCAGCAGCTTACAGGGGGGGCACCAAGAGACCCAGTACTTC	CASSLQGGHQETQYF
TRBV7-9	TRBJ2-3	TRBD2	15	.	TGTGCCAGCAGCTTAAGCGGGGAGGAACACGATACGCAGTATTTT	CASSLSGEEHDTQYF
TRBV19	TRBJ2-3	TRBD2	16	.	TGTGCCAGTAGTCTTCGACTAGCGGGAGCATCAGATACGCAGTATTTT	CASSLRLAGASDTQYF
TRBV5-4	TRBJ2-7	.	14	.	TGTGCCAGCAGCTTTAAGCGAAACGACTACGAGCAGTACTTC	CASSFKRNDYEQYF
TRBV25-1	TRBJ1-1	.	14	.	TGTGCCAGCAGTGATCGGGGGTGGAGCACTGAAGCTTTCTTT	CASSDRGWSTEAFF
TRBV11-2	TRBJ1-1	TRBD1	17	.	TGTGCCAGCAGCCCACTAGTATCTTTACAGGGGCACACTGAAGCTTTCTTT	CASSPLVSLQGHTEAFF
TRBV18	TRBJ1-3	TRBD1	15	.	TGTGCCAGCTCACCACGGGGACAGGGAGGAAACACCATATATTTT	CASSPRGQGGNTIYF
TRBV7-2	TRBJ2-3	.	13	.	.	CASSSGLPIRSIF
TRBV5-6	TRBJ1-2	TRBD1	15	few	TGTGCCAGCAGCTTCGGGACAGGGGGAGCGGGTGGCTACACCTTC	CASSFGTGGAGGYTF
TRBV19	TRBJ1-5	TRBD1	15	few	TGTGCCAGTAGGGAGACAGGGGAAGGCAATCAGCCCCAGCATTTT	CASRETGEGNQPQHF
TRBV20-1	TRBJ1-1	.	11	.	TGCAGTGTCGGTTCGAACACTGAAGCTTTCTTT	CSVGSNTEAFF
TRBV4-3	TRBJ1-2	.	14	.	TGCGCCAGCAGCCAAGATCGGGAAATCTATGGCTACACCTTC	CASSQDREIYGYTF
TRBV30	TRBJ1-1	.	13	.	TGTGCCTGGAGTGTACAGGGGAACACTGAAGCTTTCTTT	CAWSVQGNTEAFF
TRBV5-1	TRBJ1-2	.	12	.	TGCGCCAGCAGCCAAGAGGGGCGAAGAAAGACCTTC	CASSQEGRRKTF
TRBV19	TRBJ2-4	.	15	.	TGTGCCAGTAGTATTGGGGCAGCTGCCAAAAACATTCAGTACTTC	CASSIGAAAKNIQYF
TRBV29-1	TRBJ2-1	.	10	.	TGCGGAGGAGGGGGCAATGAGCAGTTCTTC	CGGGGNEQFF
TRBV11-3	TRBJ2-2	TRBD2	14	.	TGTGCCAGCAGCTTGACCAGCGGGGCCGGGGAGCTGTTTTTT	CASSLTSGAGELFF
TRBV7-8	TRBJ2-1	TRBD1	17	.	TGTGCCAGCAGCTTACCCCGGGACAGGGAATATGGCAATGAGCAGTTCTTC	CASSLPRDREYGNEQFF
TRBV13	TRBJ2-7	TRBD2	17	.	TGTGCCAGCAGCCTTAGGACTAGCGGGAAGGGGTTCTACGAGCAGTACTTC	CASSLRTSGKGFYEQYF
TRBV6-5	TRBJ1-3	.	15	.	TGTGCCAGCATCCCCCCGGGGGCGAAGGGAAACACCATATATTTT	CASIPPGAKGNTIYF
TRBV7-9	TRBJ1-2	.	15	.	TGTGCCAGCAGCCCGCTCCCATGGTTCTCTATCAGCTACACCTTC	CASSPLPWFSISYTF
TRBV30	TRBJ2-6	.	16	many	TGTGCCTGGAGTCGGCAGGGGATAACTGGGGCCAACGTCCTGACTTTC	CAWSRQGITGANVLTF
TRBV6-1	TRBJ1-1	.	15	.	TGTGCCAGCAGTGACAGGGCTCAGATGAACACTGAAGCTTTCTTT	CASSDRAQMNTEAFF
TRBV28	TRBJ1-4	.	15	.	TGTGCCAGCAGTCCCCCCGGGCCCGGGGGTGAAAAACTGTTTTTT	CASSPPGPGGEKLFF
TRBV19	TRBJ1-1	.	13	.	TGTGCCAGTAGAAACGAAGGGCGCGGTGAAGCTTTCTTT	CASRNEGRGEAFF
TRBV7-9	TRBJ1-2	.	13	.	TGTGCCAGCAGCTTAGGCCCTAACTATGGCTACACCTTC	CASSLGPNYGYTF
TRBV19	TRBJ2-7	.	14	.	TGTGCCAGTAGTATTCCGGGCCCCCCCTACGAGCAGTACTTC	CASSIPGPPYEQYF
TRBV9	TRBJ2-5	.	13	.	TGTGCCAGCAGCGTAGGCCATCGGGAGACCCAGTACTTC	CASSVGHRETQYF
TRBV21-1	TRBJ2-5	.	16	.	TGTGCCAGCAGCAAAGAGAGGGGGCGCGTCCAAGAGACCCAGTACTTC	CASSKERGRVQETQYF
TRBV4-2	TRBJ2-7	TRBD1	18	.	TGTGCCAGCAGCCGCACCGGGACAGGGGCGAAACTCTCCTACGAGCAGTACTTC	CASSRTGTGAKLSYEQYF
TRBV19	TRBJ2-7	TRBD1	15	.	TGTGCCAGTAGTATAGAGAGGACAGGGCGCTACGAGCAGTACTTC	CASSIERTGRYEQYF
TRBV10-3	TRBJ1-1	.	14	few	TGTGCCATCGGTGGAACGGGAGGAGTGACTGAAGCTTTCTTT	CAIGGTGGVTEAFF
TRBV9	TRBJ1-1	.	14	.	TGTGCCAGCAGCATTTCAGGATTGAACACTGAAGCTTTCTTT	CASSISGLNTEAFF
TRBV29-1	TRBJ2-3	.	14	.	TGCAGCGTTGAATTCCAGCGGGGCACAGATACGCAGTATTTT	CSVEFQRGTDTQYF
TRBV7-2	TRBJ2-7	TRBD1	17	.	TGTGCCAGCAGCTTATCGGCGTCCGGGACAGGGGGCTACGAGCAGTACTTC	CASSLSASGTGGYEQYF
TRBV30	TRBJ2-1	.	17	.	TGTGCCTGGAGTGTACCGGGGATCTGGGGGAAATTGGATGAGCAGTTCTTC	CAWSVPGIWGKLDEQFF
TRBV27	TRBJ1-1	TRBD1	15	.	TGTGCCAGCAGGCCTGGACAGGGATCGAACACTGAAGCTTTCTTT	CASRPGQGSNTEAFF
TRBV6-6	TRBJ1-1	.	15	.	TGTGCCAGCAGGGCCACGGGACAATGGAACACTGAAGCTTTCTTT	CASRATGQWNTEAFF
TRBV28	TRBJ2-7	TRBD1	14	.	TGTGCCAGCAGCCTGACAGGGGGCCCCCACGAGCAGTACTTC	CASSLTGGPHEQYF
TRBV6-4	TRBJ2-5	.	16	.	TGTGCCAGCAGTGACGGTTGGGCGGGCCCTGGGGAGACCCAGTACTTC	CASSDGWAGPGETQYF
TRBV5-4	TRBJ2-3	.	14	.	TGTGCCAGCAGCTTCCACTGGAGCACAGATACGCAGTATTTT	CASSFHWSTDTQYF